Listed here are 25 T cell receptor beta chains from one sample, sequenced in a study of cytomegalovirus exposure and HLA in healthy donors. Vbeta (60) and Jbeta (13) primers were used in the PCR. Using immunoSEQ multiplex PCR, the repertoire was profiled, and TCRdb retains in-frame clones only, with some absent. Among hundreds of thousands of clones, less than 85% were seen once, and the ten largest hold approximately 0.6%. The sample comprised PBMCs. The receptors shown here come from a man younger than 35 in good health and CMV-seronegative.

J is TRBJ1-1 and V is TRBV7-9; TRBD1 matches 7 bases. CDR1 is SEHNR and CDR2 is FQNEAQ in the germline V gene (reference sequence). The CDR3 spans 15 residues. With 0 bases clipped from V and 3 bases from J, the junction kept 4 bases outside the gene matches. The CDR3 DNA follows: TGTGCCAGCAGCTTAGCACAGGGGCCTTACACTGAAGCTTTCTTT. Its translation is CASSLAQGPYTEAFF.

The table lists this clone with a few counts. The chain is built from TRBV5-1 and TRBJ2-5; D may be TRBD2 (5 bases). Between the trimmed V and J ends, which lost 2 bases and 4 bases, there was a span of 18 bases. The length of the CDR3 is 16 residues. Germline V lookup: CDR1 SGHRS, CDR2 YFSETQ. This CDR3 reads CASSFDAGRILETQYF. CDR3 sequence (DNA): TGCGCCAGCAGCTTCGACGCGGGTCGGATATTAGAGACCCAGTACTTC.

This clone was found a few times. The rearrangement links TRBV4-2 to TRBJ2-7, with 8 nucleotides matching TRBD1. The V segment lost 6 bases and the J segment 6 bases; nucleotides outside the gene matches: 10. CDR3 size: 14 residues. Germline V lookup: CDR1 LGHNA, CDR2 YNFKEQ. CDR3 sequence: CASSLGQGGREQYF. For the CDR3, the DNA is TGTGCCAGCAGTTTAGGACAGGGCGGCCGCGAGCAGTACTTC.

The CDR3 DNA follows: TGTGCCAGCAGTGAGGATCCGGGGAACACCGGGGAGCTGTTTTTT. This codes for CASSEDPGNTGELFF. The rearrangement links TRBV2 to TRBJ2-2, with D hard to call. CDR1 and CDR2 (germline): SNHLY, FYNNEI. The CDR3 has 15 amino acids. The germline V and J ends were trimmed by 3 bases and 1 base, with 9 bases remaining between them.

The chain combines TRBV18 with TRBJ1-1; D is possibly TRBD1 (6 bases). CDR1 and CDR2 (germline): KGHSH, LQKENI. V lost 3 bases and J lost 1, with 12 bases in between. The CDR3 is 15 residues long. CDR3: CASSPTGPGNTEAFF. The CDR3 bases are TGTGCCAGCTCACCTACAGGGCCCGGGAACACTGAAGCTTTCTTT.

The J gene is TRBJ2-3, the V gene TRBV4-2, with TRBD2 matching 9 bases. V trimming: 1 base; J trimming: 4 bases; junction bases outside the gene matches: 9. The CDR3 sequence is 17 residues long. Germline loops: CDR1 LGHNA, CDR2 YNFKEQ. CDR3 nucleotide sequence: TGTGCCAGCAGCCAAGCGATGGCTAGCGGGGTATCAGATACGCAGTATTTT. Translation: CASSQAMASGVSDTQYF.

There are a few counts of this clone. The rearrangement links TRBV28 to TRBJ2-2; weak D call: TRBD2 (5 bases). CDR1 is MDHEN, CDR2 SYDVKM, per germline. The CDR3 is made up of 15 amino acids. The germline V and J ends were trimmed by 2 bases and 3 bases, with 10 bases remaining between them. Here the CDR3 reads CASSLGEIDTGELFF. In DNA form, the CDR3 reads TGTGCCAGCAGTTTAGGGGAGATCGACACCGGGGAGCTGTTTTTT.

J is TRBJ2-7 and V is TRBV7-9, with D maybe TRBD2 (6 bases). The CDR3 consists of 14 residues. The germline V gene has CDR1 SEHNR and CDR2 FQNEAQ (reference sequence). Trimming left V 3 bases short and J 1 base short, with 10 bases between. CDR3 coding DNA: TGTGCCAGCAGCTTTGGTCGGGGGTCCTACGAGCAGTACTTC. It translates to CASSFGRGSYEQYF.

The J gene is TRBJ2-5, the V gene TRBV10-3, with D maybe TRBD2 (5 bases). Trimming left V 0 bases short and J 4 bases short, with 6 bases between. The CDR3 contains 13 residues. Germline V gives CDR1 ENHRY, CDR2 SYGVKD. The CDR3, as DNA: TGTGCCATCAGTGAGTCAGGGAGAGAGACCCAGTACTTC. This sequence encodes CAISESGRETQYF.

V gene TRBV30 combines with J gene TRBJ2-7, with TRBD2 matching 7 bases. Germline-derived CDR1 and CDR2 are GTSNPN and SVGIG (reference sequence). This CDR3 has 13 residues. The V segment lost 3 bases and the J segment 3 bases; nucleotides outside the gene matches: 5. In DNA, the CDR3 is TGTGCCTGGAGCTCTAGCGGAAGCTACGAGCAGTACTTC. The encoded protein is CAWSSSGSYEQYF.

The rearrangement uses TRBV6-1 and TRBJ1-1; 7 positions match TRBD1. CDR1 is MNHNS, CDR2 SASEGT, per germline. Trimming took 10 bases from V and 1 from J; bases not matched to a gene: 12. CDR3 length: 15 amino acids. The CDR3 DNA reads TGTGCCACAAGGGACAGCCAGGCTTCGAACACTGAAGCTTTCTTT. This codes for CATRDSQASNTEAFF.

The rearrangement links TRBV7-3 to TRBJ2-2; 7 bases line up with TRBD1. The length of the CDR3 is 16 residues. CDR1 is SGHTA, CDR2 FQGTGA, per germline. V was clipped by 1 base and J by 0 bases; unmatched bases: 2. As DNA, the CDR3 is TGTGCCAGCAGCTTAATCGGGACAGCGAACACCGGGGAGCTGTTTTTT. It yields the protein CASSLIGTANTGELFF.

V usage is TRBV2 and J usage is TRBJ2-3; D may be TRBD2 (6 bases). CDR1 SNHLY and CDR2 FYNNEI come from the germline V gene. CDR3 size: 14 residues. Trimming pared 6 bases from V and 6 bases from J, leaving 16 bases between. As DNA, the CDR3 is TGTGCCAGCAGGGGGTGGGGGGTTGCGGATACGCAGTATTTT. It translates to CASRGWGVADTQYF. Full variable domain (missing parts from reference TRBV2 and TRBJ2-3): EPEVTQTPSHQVTQMGQEVILRCVPISNHLYFYWYRQILGQKVEFLVSFYNNEISEKSEIFDDQFSVERPDGSNFTLKIRSTKLEDSAMYFCASRGWGVADTQYFGPGTRLTVL.

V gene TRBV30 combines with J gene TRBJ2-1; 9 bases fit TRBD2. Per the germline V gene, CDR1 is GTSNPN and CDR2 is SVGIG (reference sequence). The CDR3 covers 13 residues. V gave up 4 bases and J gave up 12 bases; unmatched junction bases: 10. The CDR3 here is CAWKRLAEGVQFF. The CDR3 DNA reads TGTGCCTGGAAGAGACTAGCGGAGGGAGTGCAGTTCTTC.

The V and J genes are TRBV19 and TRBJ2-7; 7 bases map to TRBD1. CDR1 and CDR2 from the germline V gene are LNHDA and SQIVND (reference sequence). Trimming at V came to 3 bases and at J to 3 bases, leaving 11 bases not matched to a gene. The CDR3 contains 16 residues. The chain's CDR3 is CASSISRIQGIYEQYF. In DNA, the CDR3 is TGTGCCAGTAGTATTTCCCGGATACAGGGGATCTACGAGCAGTACTTC.

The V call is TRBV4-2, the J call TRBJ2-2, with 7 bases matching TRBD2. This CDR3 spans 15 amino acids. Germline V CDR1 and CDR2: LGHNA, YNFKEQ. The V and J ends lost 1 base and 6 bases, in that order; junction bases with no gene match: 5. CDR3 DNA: TGTGCCAGCAGCCAAGGCCGGGAGGTATCCGGGGAGCTGTTTTTT. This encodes CASSQGREVSGELFF.

Written as DNA, the CDR3 is TGCGCCAGCAGCACCCGGGACAGGGGGCGCGTGAATGAGCAGTTCTTC. Its protein is CASSTRDRGRVNEQFF. This rearrangement joins TRBV4-1 to TRBJ2-1; TRBD1 agrees at 12 bases. Per germline, CDR1 MGHRA and CDR2 YSYEKL. This CDR3 spans 16 amino acids. Trimming removed 5 bases from V and 7 bases from J; junction bases left unmatched: 9.

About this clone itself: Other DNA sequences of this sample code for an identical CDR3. The CDR3 loop is CASSKGLAGVREQYF. CDR3 coding DNA: TGTGCCAGCAGCAAAGGACTAGCGGGAGTACGAGAGCAGTACTTC. The chain has TRBV27 and TRBJ2-7, with 13 bases identical to TRBD2. V was pared by 6 bases and J by 7 bases, with 9 bases of the junction left unmatched. This CDR3 is 15 amino acids long. Germline CDR1 is MNHEY and CDR2 is SMNVEV (reference sequence).

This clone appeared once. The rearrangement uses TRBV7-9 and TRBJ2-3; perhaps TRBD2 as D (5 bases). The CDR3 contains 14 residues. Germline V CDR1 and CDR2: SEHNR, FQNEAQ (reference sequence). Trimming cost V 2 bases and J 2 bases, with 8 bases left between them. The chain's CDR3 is CASSLIAITDTQYF. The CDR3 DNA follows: TGTGCCAGCAGCTTAATAGCGATCACAGATACGCAGTATTTT.

The CDR3 protein is CASSPSTDTQYF. CDR3 in DNA: TGTGCCAGCTCCCCTAGCACAGATACGCAGTATTTT. J is TRBJ2-3 and V is TRBV6-6; D is unclear. There are 12 residues in the CDR3. The V and J ends lost 8 bases and 0 bases respectively, with 6 bases between them. Per germline, CDR1 MNHNY and CDR2 SVGAGI (reference sequence).

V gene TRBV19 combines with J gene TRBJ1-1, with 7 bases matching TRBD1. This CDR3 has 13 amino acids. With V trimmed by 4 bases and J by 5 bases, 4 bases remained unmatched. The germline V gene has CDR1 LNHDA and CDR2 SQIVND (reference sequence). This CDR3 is CASSRQGPTEAFF. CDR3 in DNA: TGTGCCAGTAGTAGACAGGGCCCGACTGAAGCTTTCTTT. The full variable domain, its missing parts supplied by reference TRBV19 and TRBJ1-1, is DGGITQSPKYLFRKEGQNVTLSCEQNLNHDAMYWYRQDPGQGLRLIYYSQIVNDFQKGDIAEGYSVSREKKESFPLTVTSAQKNPTAFYLCASSRQGPTEAFFGQGTRLTVV.

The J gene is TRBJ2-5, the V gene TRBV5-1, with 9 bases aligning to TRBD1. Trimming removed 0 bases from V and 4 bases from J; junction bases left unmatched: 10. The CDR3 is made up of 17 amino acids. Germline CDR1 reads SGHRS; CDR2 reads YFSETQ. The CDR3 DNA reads TGCGCCAGCAGCTTGGGTACAGGGGGCTCCCGGGGAGAGACCCAGTACTTC. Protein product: CASSLGTGGSRGETQYF.

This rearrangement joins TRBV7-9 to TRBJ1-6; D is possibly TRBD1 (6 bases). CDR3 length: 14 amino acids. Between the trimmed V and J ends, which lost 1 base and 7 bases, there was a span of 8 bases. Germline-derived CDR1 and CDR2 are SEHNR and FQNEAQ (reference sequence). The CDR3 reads CASSLVQGNSPLHF. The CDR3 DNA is TGTGCCAGCAGCTTAGTGCAGGGGAATTCACCCCTCCACTTT.

CDR3 coding DNA: TGTGCCAGCAGCTTAGTTTCGAGTGGGTCAGCGAGTTCCTACGAGCAGTACTTC. It translates to CASSLVSSGSASSYEQYF. The chain employs TRBV7-9 and TRBJ2-5; D remains unclear. The J call may be wrong; the DNA end is better matched by TRBJ2-7. Germline CDR1 and CDR2: SEHNR and FQNEAQ (reference sequence). This CDR3 is 18 amino acids long.

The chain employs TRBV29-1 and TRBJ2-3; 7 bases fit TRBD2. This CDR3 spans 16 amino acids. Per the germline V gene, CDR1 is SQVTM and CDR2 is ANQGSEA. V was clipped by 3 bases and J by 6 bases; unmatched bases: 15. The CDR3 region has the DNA TGCAGCGTTGATTGGGGGACTAACGGGGCTCGGGATACGCAGTATTTT. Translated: CSVDWGTNGARDTQYF.